This T cell receptor beta chain derives from a study of blood T cell repertoires in COVID-19. Whole-study context: Some COVID-19 samples were acute and others convalescent; all came from the United States, Italy and Spain.

The age range of participants was about 18 to 89 years, with residence in more than 20 US areas. This clone was detected a few times. CDR1 and CDR2 (germline): SGHNT, YYREEE (reference sequence). The CDR3 sequence is 16 residues long. V shed 0 bases and J shed 1 base, with 12 bases lying between them. Per the original methods: It was from reference gene primer amplification that nucleated cell counts were estimated. The table came from immunoSEQ multiplex PCR; TCRdb's copy has only in-frame clones and leaves some out. That table is the source of V, J and clone size, and D and trimming were worked out from the DNA. The table lists around 240,000 clones, about nine tenths of them singletons.

The V gene is TRBV5-4, the J gene TRBJ2-3; D is ambiguous. This receptor was taken from a human donor in a cohort exposed to, infected with or recovered from COVID-19 (not recorded which). The donor label of this sample is uncertain. What was sequenced was PBMCs or T cells enriched from blood (not recorded which). The CDR3 loop is CASSLADGSGTDTQYF. CDR3 DNA sequence: TGTGCCAGCAGCTTGGCCGATGGCAGCGGCACAGATACGCAGTATTTT.